This T cell receptor beta chain was captured in a study of T cells after yellow fever vaccination. Conversion of TCR transcripts into cDNA relied on 5'RACE template switching, which added a universal primer site and UMIs. MiXCR, run by TCRdb on the 5' RACE reads, gives a single entry per CDR3 protein. Among some 260,000 distinct CDR3 sequences, over 4.5% were seen once, and the ten largest hold roughly 3.3%. The germline V and J ends were trimmed by 2 bases and 4 bases, with 11 bases remaining between them. The CDR3 spans 14 residues. The TCR sequence derives from a man aged 18 to 35 who received the YFV17D yellow fever vaccine. The source was CD4+ T cells sorted from PBMCs, collected on the day of the yellow fever booster vaccination. The chain is built from TRBV12-3 or TRBV12-4 and TRBJ1-1; D possibly corresponds to TRBD1 (5 bases). This chain's CDR3 is CASSLRGPGTEAFF. The CDR3 DNA follows: TGTGCCAGCAGTTTAAGGGGTCCTGGCACTGAAGCTTTCTTT.